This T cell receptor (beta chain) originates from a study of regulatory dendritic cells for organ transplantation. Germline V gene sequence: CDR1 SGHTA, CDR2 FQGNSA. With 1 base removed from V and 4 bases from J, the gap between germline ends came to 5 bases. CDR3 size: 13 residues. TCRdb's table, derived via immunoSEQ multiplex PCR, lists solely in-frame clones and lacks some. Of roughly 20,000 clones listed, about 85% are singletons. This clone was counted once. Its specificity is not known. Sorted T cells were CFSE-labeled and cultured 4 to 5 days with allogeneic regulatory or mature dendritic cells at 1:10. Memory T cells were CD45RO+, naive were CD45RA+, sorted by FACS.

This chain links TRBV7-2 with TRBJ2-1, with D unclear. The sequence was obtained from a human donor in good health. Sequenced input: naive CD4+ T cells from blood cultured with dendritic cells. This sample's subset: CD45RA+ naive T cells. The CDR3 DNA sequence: TGTGCCAGCAGCTTAGGCCGATACAATGAGCAGTTCTTC. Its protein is CASSLGRYNEQFF.